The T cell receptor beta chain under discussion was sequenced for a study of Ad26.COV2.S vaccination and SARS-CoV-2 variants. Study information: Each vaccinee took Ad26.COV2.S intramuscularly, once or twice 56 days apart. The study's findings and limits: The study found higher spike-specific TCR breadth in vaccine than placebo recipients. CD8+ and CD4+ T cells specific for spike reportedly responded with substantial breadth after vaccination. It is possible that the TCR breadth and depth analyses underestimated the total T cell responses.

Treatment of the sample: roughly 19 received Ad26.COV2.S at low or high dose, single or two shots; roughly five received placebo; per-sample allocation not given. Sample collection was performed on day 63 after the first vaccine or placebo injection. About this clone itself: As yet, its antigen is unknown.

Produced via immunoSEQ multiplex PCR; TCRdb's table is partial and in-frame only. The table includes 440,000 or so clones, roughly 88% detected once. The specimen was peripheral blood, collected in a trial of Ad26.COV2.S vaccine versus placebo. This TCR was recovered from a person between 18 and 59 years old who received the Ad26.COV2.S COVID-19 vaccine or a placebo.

CDR3 coding DNA: TGTGCCTGCCAGGCTGCGGGGAACGGGGAGCTGTTTTTT. Protein: CACQAAGNGELFF. The rearrangement links TRBV7-9 to TRBJ2-2, with D possibly being TRBD2 (6 bases). The CDR3 runs 13 residues. Trimming took 11 bases from V and 7 from J, leaving 17 bases between them. Germline values: CDR1 SEHNR, CDR2 FQNEAQ (reference sequence). Combining the CDR3 with reference TRBV7-9 and TRBJ2-2 gives the whole variable domain DTGVSQNPRHKITKRGQNVTFRCDPISEHNRLYWYRQTLGQGPEFLTYFQNEAQLEKSRLLSDRFSAERPKGSFSTLEIQRTEQGDSAMYLCACQAAGNGELFFGEGSRLTVL.